The 26 T cell receptor beta chains reported below all come from one sample, sequenced in a study of T cells in tumors after PD-1 blockade. Data came from immunoSEQ multiplex PCR; TCRdb stores just in-frame clones and leaves some out. The data show 14,000 or so clones, roughly four fifths seen once. The sequenced sample was PBMCs, obtained after anti-PD-1 treatment. The receptor set was obtained from a human donor with basal cell carcinoma.

The rearrangement joins TRBV28 to TRBJ1-2; perhaps TRBD1 as D (5 bases). Trimming stripped 3 bases from V and 7 bases from J, with 12 bases between. The CDR3 covers 13 residues. The germline CDR1 and CDR2 sequences are MDHEN and SYDVKM. The CDR3 here is CASSFSGYRGYTF. CDR3 nucleotides: TGTGCCAGCAGTTTTTCAGGGTACCGTGGCTACACCTTC.

The chain has TRBV10-1 and TRBJ2-7; D ambiguous. Trimming left V 2 bases short and J 4 bases short, with 18 bases between. CDR1 WNHNN and CDR2 SYGVQD come from the germline V gene (reference sequence). The CDR3 loop spans 16 amino acids. The CDR3 nucleotides are TGCGCCAGCAGTGAGGGTCTGCCAGCAGCTATTTACGAGCAGTACTTC. As protein: CASSEGLPAAIYEQYF.

The chain recombines TRBV5-1 with TRBJ2-4; a possible D gene is TRBD2 (5 bases). The CDR3 is 14 amino acids. V lost 1 base and J 5 bases, leaving 10 bases between the germline ends. Germline-derived CDR1 and CDR2 are SGHRS and YFSETQ. The CDR3 region has the DNA TGCGCCAGCAGCTTGAGGGTCGGGGAAAACATTCAGTACTTC. As protein: CASSLRVGENIQYF. Combining the CDR3 with reference TRBV5-1 and TRBJ2-4 gives the whole variable domain KAGVTQTPRYLIKTRGQQVTLSCSPISGHRSVSWYQQTPGQGLQFLFEYFSETQRNKGNFPGRFSGRQFSNSRSEMNVSTLELGDSALYLCASSLRVGENIQYFGAGTRLSVL.

This chain links TRBV7-6 with TRBJ2-2; possibly TRBD1 or TRBD2 for D (5 bases each). This CDR3 region has 18 residues. The V gene lost 4 bases and the J gene lost 0 bases, with 18 bases spanning the gap. Germline V CDR1 and CDR2: SGHVS, FNYEAQ. CDR3: CASSSPRGTLTNTGELFF. The CDR3 DNA reads TGTGCCAGCAGCTCACCCAGAGGGACGCTCACGAACACCGGGGAGCTGTTTTTT. The full variable domain, rest sourced from reference TRBV7-6 and TRBJ2-2, is GAGVSQSPRYKVTKRGQDVALRCDPISGHVSLYWYRQALGQGPEFLTYFNYEAQQDKSGLPNDRFSAERPEGSISTLTIQRTEQRDSAMYRCASSSPRGTLTNTGELFFGEGSRLTVL.

This chain connects TRBV15 to TRBJ1-4; a possible D gene is TRBD1 (5 bases). This CDR3 spans 14 amino acids. In germline, CDR1 is LNHNV, CDR2 YYDKDF (reference sequence). V was shortened by 5 bases and J by 4 bases, with 11 bases between the two germline ends. The CDR3 region is CATSPMGVNEKLFF. CDR3 sequence (DNA): TGTGCCACCAGCCCGATGGGGGTTAATGAAAAACTGTTTTTT.

V gene TRBV18 combines with J gene TRBJ1-1; D might be TRBD1 (5 bases). V was pared by 3 bases and J by 4 bases, with 18 bases between. The CDR3 covers 16 residues. Germline CDR1 and CDR2: KGHSH and LQKENI. DNA of the CDR3: TGTGCCAGCTCACCGAAGTCTTGGGGGGAGTCCACTGAAGCTTTCTTT. Amino acids: CASSPKSWGESTEAFF. The variable domain in full, with the rest retrieved from reference TRBV18 and TRBJ1-1, is NAGVMQNPRHLVRRRGQEARLRCSPMKGHSHVYWYRQLPEEGLKFMVYLQKENIIDESGMPKERFSAEFPKEGPSILRIQQVVRGDSAAYFCASSPKSWGESTEAFFGQGTRLTVV.

The chain links TRBV7-6 to TRBJ2-3; TRBD2 aligns across 7 bases. Per the germline V gene, CDR1 is SGHVS and CDR2 is FNYEAQ. The CDR3 spans 16 residues. V lost 2 bases and J lost 4; bases outside the gene matches: 9. The CDR3 nucleotides are TGTGCCAGCAGCTTAATGGGTTGGCGGGAGTCAGATACGCAGTATTTT. Its translation is CASSLMGWRESDTQYF.

The chain has TRBV7-6 and TRBJ1-2; 10 nucleotides agree with TRBD1. Germline loops: CDR1 SGHVS, CDR2 FNYEAQ. The CDR3 loop spans 13 amino acids. The J segment lost 6 bases and the V segment lost 4 bases, leaving 2 bases of the junction unmatched. The CDR3 reads CASSWTGGDGYTF. In DNA, the CDR3 is TGTGCCAGCAGCTGGACAGGGGGAGATGGCTACACCTTC.

The J gene is TRBJ2-1, the V gene TRBV28; D not certain. CDR3 length: 16 residues. V was cut by 4 bases and J by 4 bases, with 17 bases left in between. Germline CDR1 reads MDHEN; CDR2 reads SYDVKM. DNA for the CDR3: TGTGCCAGCAGTTCCAAATCATTACGCTTATACAATGAGCAGTTCTTC. Protein: CASSSKSLRLYNEQFF. Complete variable domain (other parts from reference TRBV28 and TRBJ2-1): DVKVTQSSRYLVKRTGEKVFLECVQDMDHENMFWYRQDPGLGLRLIYFSYDVKMKEKGDIPEGYSVSREKKERFSLILESASTNQTSMYLCASSSKSLRLYNEQFFGPGTRLTVL.

The rearrangement uses TRBV20-1 and TRBJ1-2; 7 bases are shared with TRBD1. The germline V gene has CDR1 DFQATT and CDR2 SNEGSKA (reference sequence). Germline trimming cut 3 bases from V and 3 bases from J; bases unmatched to any gene: 4. The CDR3 is made up of 13 amino acids. DNA for the CDR3: TGCAGTGCTAGTGTACAGGGGCACTATGGCTACACCTTC. Its protein is CSASVQGHYGYTF.

This clone is a singleton in its sample. The rearrangement links TRBV5-1 to TRBJ2-7, with a possible D match to TRBD1 (6 bases). CDR3 length: 15 residues. Trimming left V 4 bases short and J 0 bases short, with 14 bases between. Germline-derived CDR1 and CDR2 are SGHRS and YFSETQ. The CDR3 DNA is TGCGCCAGCAGCCCCCGGACAGTGAGCTCCTACGAGCAGTACTTC. Protein product: CASSPRTVSSYEQYF.

The chain carries TRBV4-2 and TRBJ2-5; weak D call: TRBD2 (6 bases). The CDR3 runs 16 residues. Germline-derived CDR1 and CDR2 are LGHNA and YNFKEQ. Trimming took off 1 base at V and 2 bases at J, with 14 bases between the two ends. CDR3 sequence: CASSQVGGARQETQYF. CDR3 coding DNA: TGTGCCAGCAGCCAAGTAGGCGGGGCGCGGCAAGAGACCCAGTACTTC.

The J gene is TRBJ1-1, the V gene TRBV6-5; no clear D gene. V lost 5 bases, J lost 0 bases, and 7 bases lay in between. The CDR3 is made up of 13 amino acids. CDR1 MNHEY and CDR2 SVGAGI come from the germline V gene. The CDR3 DNA reads TGTGCCAGCAGTATCTCAGTGAACACTGAAGCTTTCTTT. Amino acid sequence: CASSISVNTEAFF.

This clone has just one count. The chain links TRBV3-1 (or the pseudogene TRBV3-2) to TRBJ2-2; no definite D call. Germline V gene sequence: CDR1 LGHDT, CDR2 YNNKEL (reference sequence). Trimming took off 3 bases at V and 5 bases at J, with 16 bases between the two ends. This CDR3 has 16 amino acids. CDR3 protein: CASSQNSKGWTGELFF. The DNA for the CDR3 is TGTGCCAGCAGCCAGAACTCGAAGGGTTGGACCGGGGAGCTGTTTTTT.

V and J are TRBV6-6 and TRBJ2-3; possibly TRBD1 for D (5 bases). The CDR3 consists of 15 residues. CDR1 and CDR2 from the germline V gene are MNHNY and SVGAGI (reference sequence). The germline V and J ends were trimmed by 4 bases and 5 bases, with 16 bases remaining between them. CDR3 protein: CASSSLGASRDTQYF. The CDR3 nucleotides read TGTGCCAGCAGTTCCCTAGGGGCGTCAAGAGATACGCAGTATTTT.

V and J are TRBV19 and TRBJ2-7, with D hard to call. The ends were cut back, 4 bases at V and 5 bases at J, with 15 bases in the middle. The CDR3 is 14 residues long. Germline CDR1 and CDR2: LNHDA and SQIVND (reference sequence). The chain's CDR3 is CASSRAVAANEQYF. CDR3 sequence (DNA): TGTGCCAGTAGTAGAGCAGTGGCTGCCAACGAGCAGTACTTC.

This clone was recorded a few times. The chain recombines TRBV7-7 with TRBJ2-2; no definite D call. The length of the CDR3 is 16 residues. Trimming removed 2 bases from V and 0 bases from J, with 10 bases in between. Germline values: CDR1 SSHAT, CDR2 FNYEAQ (reference sequence). CDR3 sequence (DNA): TGTGCCAGCAGCTTAAATCATGGGGCGAACACCGGGGAGCTGTTTTTT. Amino acids: CASSLNHGANTGELFF.

This clone has just one count. J is TRBJ2-7 and V is TRBV27, with D perhaps TRBD1 (6 bases). The CDR3 runs to 14 residues. Germline values: CDR1 MNHEY, CDR2 SMNVEV (reference sequence). V was trimmed by 5 bases and J by 3 bases, leaving 14 bases between them. Here the CDR3 DNA reads TGTGCCAGCAGTGTCGGACAGCCTGTCTACGAGCAGTACTTC. This translates into CASSVGQPVYEQYF.

A word on this clone: The germline gene is not matched at one end of the junction; a read error may be the cause. V and J are TRBV6-7 and TRBJ1-3, with D perhaps TRBD1 (6 bases). TRBV6-7 qualifies as an ORF whose function is uncertain. The CDR3 loop spans 11 amino acids. DNA for the CDR3: TGTGCCAGCAGTTACTTACGGGACAAAAGATTT. Its translation: CASSYLRDKRF.

The rearrangement uses TRBV18 and TRBJ2-3; 11 bases fit TRBD2. This CDR3 has 17 residues. Germline CDR1 KGHSH, CDR2 LQKENI. V shed 3 bases and J 2 bases; nucleotides not matched to a gene: 7. The CDR3 DNA reads as TGTGCCAGCTCACCTACTAGCGGGAGTGCGGTCACAGATACGCAGTATTTT. This codes for CASSPTSGSAVTDTQYF.

The genes are TRBV27 and TRBJ2-3; D might be TRBD1 (8 bases). Trimming stripped 6 bases from V and 6 bases from J, with 19 bases between. The CDR3 contains 15 residues. Germline-derived CDR1 and CDR2 are MNHEY and SMNVEV (reference sequence). Here the CDR3 DNA reads TGTGCCAGCAGACGGACAGGGTACGGGGGGGATACGCAGTATTTT. This codes for CASRRTGYGGDTQYF.

The chain has TRBV1 and TRBJ2-2; the table assigns TRBD2, which was not confirmed against the DNA. TRBV1 is labeled a pseudogene. The CDR3 consists of 15 residues. The CDR3 DNA follows: TGCACCAGCAGGATTGCGAGGCGGGGGGGCCGGGGAGCTGTTTTT. It translates to CTSRIARRGGRGAVF.

This chain uses TRBV6-5 with TRBJ1-1; TRBD1 is a possible D gene (5 bases). V lost 7 bases to trimming and J lost 4 bases, with 16 bases between them. This CDR3 has 14 amino acids. Germline V gene lookup returns CDR1 MNHEY and CDR2 SVGAGI. In DNA form, the CDR3 reads TGTGCCAGCACTTCTCGACAGCCCGCCACTGAAGCTTTCTTT. Protein sequence: CASTSRQPATEAFF.

The chain links TRBV5-1 to TRBJ2-7, with a possible D match to TRBD2 (5 bases). CDR1 and CDR2 from the germline V gene are SGHRS and YFSETQ. The CDR3 consists of 16 residues. The V gene lost 1 base and the J gene lost 0 bases, with 14 bases spanning the gap. The CDR3 nucleotides read TGCGCCAGCAGCTTGAGCGCGGGCGGTAGCTCCTACGAGCAGTACTTC. Translation: CASSLSAGGSSYEQYF.

The chain employs TRBV5-6 and TRBJ2-7; TRBD1 is a possible D gene (5 bases). Trimming stripped 4 bases from V and 1 base from J, with 6 bases between. The CDR3 is 12 amino acids. Germline V gives CDR1 SGHDT, CDR2 YYEEEE. In DNA, the CDR3 is TGTGCCAGCAGCAGGGGTTCCTACGAGCAGTACTTC. The encoded protein is CASSRGSYEQYF.

This rearrangement joins TRBV7-9 to TRBJ2-7; weak D call: TRBD1 (5 bases). The CDR3 runs to 12 residues. The V gene's germline CDR1 is SEHNR and CDR2 FQNEAQ (reference sequence). The V end was cut by 6 bases, the J end by 3 bases, with 9 bases between. The CDR3 nucleotides read TGTGCCAGCAGTTCAAGGGGCTACGAGCAGTACTTC. Its translation is CASSSRGYEQYF.